This T cell receptor beta chain comes out of a study of blood T cell repertoires in COVID-19. In the study overall: PBMCs, B-cell-depleted T cells, or T cells were the source of the cDNA or gDNA that made up the material.

The authors' processing: Reference gene primer amplification gave estimated nucleated cell counts. Produced via immunoSEQ multiplex PCR; TCRdb's table is partial and in-frame only. For V, J and clone size, that table is used; D and trimming come from the DNA. Of 88,000 or so clones listed, 81% are singletons. Germline CDR1 reads LNHDA; CDR2 reads SQIVND (reference sequence). V shed 5 bases, J shed 8 bases, and the junction held 11 bases outside the gene matches. CDR3 size: 15 residues. The chain links TRBV19 to TRBJ2-3; 9 nucleotides agree with TRBD2. Source material: peripheral blood. This sequence originates from a man between 60 and 75 years old with acute or convalescent COVID-19. Here the CDR3 DNA reads TGTGCCAGTAGTCTAGCGGCTAGCGGGGTTGGTACGCAGTATTTT. Amino acids: CASSLAASGVGTQYF.